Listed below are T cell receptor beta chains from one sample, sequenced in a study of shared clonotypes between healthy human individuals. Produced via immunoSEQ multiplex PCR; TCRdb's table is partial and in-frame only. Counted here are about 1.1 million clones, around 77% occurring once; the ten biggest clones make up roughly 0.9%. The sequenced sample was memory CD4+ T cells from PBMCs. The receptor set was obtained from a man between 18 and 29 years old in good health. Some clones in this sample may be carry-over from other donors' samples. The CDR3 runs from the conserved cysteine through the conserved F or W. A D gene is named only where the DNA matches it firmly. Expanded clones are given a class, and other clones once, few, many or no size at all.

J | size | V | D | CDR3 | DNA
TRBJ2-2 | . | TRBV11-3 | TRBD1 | CASSLVGGADTGELFF | TGTGCCAGCAGCTTAGTAGGGGGCGCGGACACCGGGGAGCTGTTTTTT
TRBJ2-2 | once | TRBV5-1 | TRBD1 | CASSPGQGNTGELFF | TGCGCCAGCAGCCCGGGACAGGGGAACACCGGGGAGCTGTTTTTT
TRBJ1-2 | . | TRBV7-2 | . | CASSTYRVNGYTF | TGTGCCAGCAGCACCTACAGGGTCAACGGCTACACCTTC
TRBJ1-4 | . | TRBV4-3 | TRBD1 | CASSQDPPRQGVFEKLFF | TGCGCCAGCAGCCAAGATCCCCCGAGGCAGGGGGTGTTTGAAAAACTGTTTTTT
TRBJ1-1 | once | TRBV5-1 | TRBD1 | CASSFTGVTNTEAFF | TGCGCCAGCAGCTTCACAGGGGTCACTAACACTGAAGCTTTCTTT
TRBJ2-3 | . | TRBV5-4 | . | CASSGTSFDTDTQYF | TGTGCCAGCAGCGGAACCTCATTCGACACAGATACGCAGTATTTT
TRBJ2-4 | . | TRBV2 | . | CASSELRSAKNIQYF | TGTGCCAGCAGTGAACTAAGGTCAGCCAAAAACATTCAGTACTTC
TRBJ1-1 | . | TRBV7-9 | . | CASSLEINTEAFF | TGTGCCAGCAGCTTAGAGATTAACACTGAAGCTTTCTTT
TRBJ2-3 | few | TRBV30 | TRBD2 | CAWSQRGLRTDTQYF | TGTGCCTGGAGCCAGCGGGGACTTCGCACAGATACGCAGTATTTT
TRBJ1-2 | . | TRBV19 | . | CASAHQRDYGYTF | TGTGCCAGTGCACACCAAAGGGACTATGGCTACACCTTC
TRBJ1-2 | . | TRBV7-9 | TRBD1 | CASSLWDRGYGYTF | TGTGCCAGCAGCTTGTGGGACAGGGGCTATGGCTACACCTTC
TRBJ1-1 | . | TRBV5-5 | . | CASSLWGATEAFF | TGTGCCAGCAGCTTGTGGGGGGCTACTGAAGCTTTCTTT
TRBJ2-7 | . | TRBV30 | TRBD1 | CAWSPGGADPYEQYF | TGTGCCTGGAGTCCAGGGGGCGCTGATCCCTACGAGCAGTACTTC
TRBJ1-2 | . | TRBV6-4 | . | CASSESPDGAYGYTF | TGTGCCAGCAGTGAATCCCCGGACGGGGCCTATGGCTACACCTTC
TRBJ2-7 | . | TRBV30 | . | CAWRLGGPYEQYF | TGTGCCTGGAGGCTGGGGGGACCCTACGAGCAGTACTTC
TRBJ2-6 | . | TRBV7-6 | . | CASSSATVPGANVLTF | TGTGCCAGCAGCTCCGCGACAGTCCCTGGGGCCAACGTCCTGACTTTC
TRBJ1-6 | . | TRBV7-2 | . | CASSTPAGAHTVF | TGTGCCAGCAGCACCCCCGCCGGGGCCCACACAGTCTTT
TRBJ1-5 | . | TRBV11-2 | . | CASSILGQPQHF | TGTGCCAGCAGCATTCTCGGTCAGCCCCAGCATTTT
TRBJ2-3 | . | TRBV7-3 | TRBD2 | CASSLAGRATDTQYF | TGTGCCAGCAGCTTAGCCGGGAGGGCCACAGATACGCAGTATTTT
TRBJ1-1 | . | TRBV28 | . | CASSPPQDTEAFF | TGTGCCAGCAGTCCCCCCCAGGACACTGAAGCTTTCTTT
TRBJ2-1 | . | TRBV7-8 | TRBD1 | CASSLGRGLNNEQFF | TGTGCCAGCAGCTTGGGCAGGGGGCTTAACAATGAGCAGTTCTTC
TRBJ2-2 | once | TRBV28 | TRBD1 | CASTSGTGVTTNTGELFF | TGTGCCAGCACCTCAGGGACAGGGGTAACGACGAACACCGGGGAGCTGTTTTTT
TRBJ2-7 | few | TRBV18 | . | CASSPGRQPYEQYF | TGTGCCAGCTCACCAGGGAGACAGCCCTACGAGCAGTACTTC
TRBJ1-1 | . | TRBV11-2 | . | CASSLVPDLETEAFF | TGTGCCAGCAGCTTAGTTCCCGATCTAGAGACTGAAGCTTTCTTT
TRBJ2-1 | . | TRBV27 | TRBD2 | CATRKREPSYNEQFF | TGTGCCACCAGAAAGCGGGAGCCCTCCTACAATGAGCAGTTCTTC
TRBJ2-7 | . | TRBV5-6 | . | CASSIYRVGASYEQYF | TGTGCCAGCAGCATATACAGGGTAGGGGCCTCCTACGAGCAGTACTTC
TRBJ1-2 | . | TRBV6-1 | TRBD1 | CASSEADRGYGYTF | TGTGCCAGCAGTGAAGCTGACAGGGGATACGGCTACACCTTC
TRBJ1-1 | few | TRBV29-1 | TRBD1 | CSVLGQPNTEAFF | TGCAGCGTTTTGGGACAGCCGAACACTGAAGCTTTCTTT
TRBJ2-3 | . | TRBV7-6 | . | CASSSFTRTDTQYF | TGTGCCAGCAGCTCCTTTACTAGAACAGATACGCAGTATTTT
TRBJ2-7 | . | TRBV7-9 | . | CASSLRRAGADEQYF | TGTGCCAGCAGCTTACGTCGGGCAGGGGCGGACGAGCAGTACTTC
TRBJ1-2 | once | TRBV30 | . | CASLGYGYTF | TGTGCCTCCCTCGGGTATGGCTACACCTTC
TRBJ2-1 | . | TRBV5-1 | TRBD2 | CASSPASGRIRGIHNEQFF | TGCGCCAGCAGCCCGGCTAGCGGGAGGATCCGGGGCATTCACAATGAGCAGTTCTTC
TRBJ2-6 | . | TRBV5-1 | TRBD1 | CASSPRTGGASGANVLTF | TGCGCCAGCAGCCCCAGGACAGGGGGCGCCTCTGGGGCCAACGTCCTGACTTTC
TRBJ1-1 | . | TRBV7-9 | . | CASSVGQITEAFF | TGTGCCAGCAGCGTAGGACAGATCACTGAAGCTTTCTTT
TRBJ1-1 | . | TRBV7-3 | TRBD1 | CASSPSSGGNEAFF | TGTGCCAGCAGCCCCTCATCAGGGGGGAATGAAGCTTTCTTT
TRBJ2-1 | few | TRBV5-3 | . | CARSAGRDYNEQFF | TGTGCCAGAAGCGCAGGCCGGGACTACAATGAGCAGTTCTTC
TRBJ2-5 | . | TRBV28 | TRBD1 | CASSLRGWTGFETQYF | TGTGCCAGCAGTTTAAGGGGATGGACAGGGTTCGAGACCCAGTACTTC
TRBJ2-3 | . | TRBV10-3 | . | CAISAQPLPGRHTDTQYF | TGTGCCATCAGTGCCCAGCCCCTTCCCGGGCGGCACACAGATACGCAGTATTTT
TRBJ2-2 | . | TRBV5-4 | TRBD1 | CASSPKQGRSGTGELFF | TGTGCCAGCAGTCCCAAACAGGGGAGATCTGGCACCGGGGAGCTGTTTTTT
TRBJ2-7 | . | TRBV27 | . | CASSVIRGYEQYF | TGTGCCAGCAGCGTTATCCGGGGCTACGAGCAGTACTTC
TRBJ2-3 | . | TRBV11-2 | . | CASSPGRFTGGVHTQYF | TGTGCCAGCAGCCCGGGACGCTTCACCGGCGGCGTGCATACGCAGTATTTT
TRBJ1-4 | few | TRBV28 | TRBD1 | CASSPIRTGWSEKLFF | TGTGCCAGCAGCCCTATTAGGACAGGGTGGAGTGAAAAACTGTTTTTT
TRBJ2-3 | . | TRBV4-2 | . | CASSNGLPSWADTQYF | TGTGCCAGCAGCAATGGACTACCCTCCTGGGCAGATACGCAGTATTTT
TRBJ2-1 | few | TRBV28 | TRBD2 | CASSSVTSGNSEQFF | TGTGCCAGCAGTTCAGTGACTAGCGGGAATAGTGAGCAGTTCTTC
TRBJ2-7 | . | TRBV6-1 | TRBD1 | CASSGTGGSTYEQYF | TGTGCCAGCAGTGGGACAGGGGGCTCCACCTACGAGCAGTACTTC
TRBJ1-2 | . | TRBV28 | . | CASTSDRTPDTNYGYTF | TGTGCCAGCACCTCTGACAGGACACCAGACACCAACTATGGCTACACCTTC
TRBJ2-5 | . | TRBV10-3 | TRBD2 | CAISVVAGSGKTQYF | TGTGCCATCAGTGTGGTAGCGGGATCGGGAAAGACCCAGTACTTC
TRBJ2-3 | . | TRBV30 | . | CAWRRGASHGDTQYF | TGTGCCTGGAGGCGAGGGGCGTCACATGGGGATACGCAGTATTTT